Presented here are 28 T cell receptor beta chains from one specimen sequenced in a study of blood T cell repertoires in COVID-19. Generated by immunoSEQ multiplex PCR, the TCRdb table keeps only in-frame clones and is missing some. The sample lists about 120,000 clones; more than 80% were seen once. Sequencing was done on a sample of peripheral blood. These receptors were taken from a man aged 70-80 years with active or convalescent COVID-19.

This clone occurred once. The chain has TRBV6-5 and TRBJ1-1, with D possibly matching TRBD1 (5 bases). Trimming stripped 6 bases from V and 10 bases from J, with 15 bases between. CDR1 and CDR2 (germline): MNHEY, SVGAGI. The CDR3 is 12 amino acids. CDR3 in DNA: TGTGCCAGCAGCGGGGTGGGCGGGGGAGCTTTCTTT. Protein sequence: CASSGVGGGAFF.

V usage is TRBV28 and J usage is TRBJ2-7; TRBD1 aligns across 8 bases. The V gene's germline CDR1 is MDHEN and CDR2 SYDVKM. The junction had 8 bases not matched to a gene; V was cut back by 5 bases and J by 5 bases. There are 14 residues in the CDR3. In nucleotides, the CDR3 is TGTGCCAGCAGTCCAACGACAGGGGAGGACGAGCAGTACTTC. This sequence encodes CASSPTTGEDEQYF.

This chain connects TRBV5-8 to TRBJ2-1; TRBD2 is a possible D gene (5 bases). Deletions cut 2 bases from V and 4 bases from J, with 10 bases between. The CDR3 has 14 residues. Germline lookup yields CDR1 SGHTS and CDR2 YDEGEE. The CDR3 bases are TGTGCCAGCAGCTTATCGGGATCTTACAATGAGCAGTTCTTC. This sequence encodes CASSLSGSYNEQFF.

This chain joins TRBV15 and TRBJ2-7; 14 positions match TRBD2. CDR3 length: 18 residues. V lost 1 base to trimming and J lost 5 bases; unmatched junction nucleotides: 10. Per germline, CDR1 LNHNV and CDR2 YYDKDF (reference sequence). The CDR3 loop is CATSRGLAGGPWVNEQYF. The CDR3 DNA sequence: TGTGCCACCAGCAGAGGACTAGCGGGAGGGCCGTGGGTCAACGAGCAGTACTTC.

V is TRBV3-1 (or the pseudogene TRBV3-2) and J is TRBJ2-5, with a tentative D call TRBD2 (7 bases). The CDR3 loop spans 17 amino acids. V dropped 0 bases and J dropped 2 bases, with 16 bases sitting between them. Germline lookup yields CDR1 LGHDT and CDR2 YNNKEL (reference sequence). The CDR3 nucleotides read TGTGCCAGCAGCCAAGATCCCGGAGGGGGGGGACAAGAGACCCAGTACTTC. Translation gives CASSQDPGGGGQETQYF.

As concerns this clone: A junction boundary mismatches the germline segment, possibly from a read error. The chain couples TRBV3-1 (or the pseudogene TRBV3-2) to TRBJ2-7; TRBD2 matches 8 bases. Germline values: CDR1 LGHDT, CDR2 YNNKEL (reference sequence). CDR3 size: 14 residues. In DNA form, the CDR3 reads TGTGCCAGCACCCAAAACGGGAGGGACTACGAGCAGTACTTC. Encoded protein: CASTQNGRDYEQYF.

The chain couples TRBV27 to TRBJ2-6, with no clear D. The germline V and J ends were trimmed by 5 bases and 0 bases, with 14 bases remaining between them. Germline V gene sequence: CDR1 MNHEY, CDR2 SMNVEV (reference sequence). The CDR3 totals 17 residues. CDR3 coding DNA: TGTGCCAGCAGTCCCCCCCCTCAGGTCTCTGGGGCCAACGTCCTGACTTTC. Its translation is CASSPPPQVSGANVLTF.

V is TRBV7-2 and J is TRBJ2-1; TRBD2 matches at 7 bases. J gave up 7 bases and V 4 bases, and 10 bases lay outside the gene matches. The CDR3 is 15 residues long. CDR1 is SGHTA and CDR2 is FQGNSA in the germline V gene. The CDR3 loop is CASSSASGIRNEQFF. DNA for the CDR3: TGTGCCAGCAGCTCCGCCAGCGGGATTCGGAATGAGCAGTTCTTC.

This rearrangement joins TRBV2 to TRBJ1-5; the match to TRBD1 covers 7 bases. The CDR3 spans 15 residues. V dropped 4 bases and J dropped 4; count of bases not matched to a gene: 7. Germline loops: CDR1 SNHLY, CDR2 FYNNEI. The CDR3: CASSGFRDRNQPQHF. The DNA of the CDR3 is TGTGCCAGCAGTGGGTTCCGGGACAGAAATCAGCCCCAGCATTTT.

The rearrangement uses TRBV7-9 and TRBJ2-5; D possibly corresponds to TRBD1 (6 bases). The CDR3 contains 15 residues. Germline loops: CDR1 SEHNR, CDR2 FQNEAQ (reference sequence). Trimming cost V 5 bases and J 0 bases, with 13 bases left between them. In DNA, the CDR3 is TGTGCCAGCAGCCCCCACCAGGGGTACCAAGAGACCCAGTACTTC. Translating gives CASSPHQGYQETQYF.

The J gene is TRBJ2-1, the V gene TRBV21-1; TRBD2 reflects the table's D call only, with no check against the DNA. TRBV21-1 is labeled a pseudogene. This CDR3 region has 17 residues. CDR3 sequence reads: CASTTPWTSGSHYEQFF. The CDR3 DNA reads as TGTGCCAGCACCACACCTTGGACTAGCGGGAGTCACTATGAGCAGTTCTTC.

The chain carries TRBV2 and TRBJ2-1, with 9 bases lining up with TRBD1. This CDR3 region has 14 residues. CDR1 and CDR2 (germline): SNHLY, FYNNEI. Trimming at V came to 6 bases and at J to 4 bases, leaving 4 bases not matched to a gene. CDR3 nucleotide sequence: TGTGCCAGCAGGGACAGGGGATCATACAATGAGCAGTTCTTC. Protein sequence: CASRDRGSYNEQFF.

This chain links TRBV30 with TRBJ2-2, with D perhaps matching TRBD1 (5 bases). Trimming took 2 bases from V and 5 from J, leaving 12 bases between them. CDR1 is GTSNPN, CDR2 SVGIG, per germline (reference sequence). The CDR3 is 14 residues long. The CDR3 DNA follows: TGTGCCTGGAGTTCCCAGGGTGGAACCGGGGAGCTGTTTTTT. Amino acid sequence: CAWSSQGGTGELFF.

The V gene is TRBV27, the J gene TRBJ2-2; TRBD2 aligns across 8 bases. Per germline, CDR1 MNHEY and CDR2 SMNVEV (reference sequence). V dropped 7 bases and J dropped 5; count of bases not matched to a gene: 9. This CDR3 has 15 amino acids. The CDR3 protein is CASTLTIAGTGELFF. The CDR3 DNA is TGTGCCAGCACCCTTACAATAGCGGGGACCGGGGAGCTGTTTTTT.

This CDR3 reads CATKLLTGVNTEAFF. In DNA, the CDR3 is TGTGCCACCAAACTGTTGACAGGGGTGAACACTGAAGCTTTCTTT. The chain recombines TRBV28 with TRBJ1-1; 8 nucleotides agree with TRBD1. CDR3 size: 15 residues. Germline CDR1 reads MDHEN; CDR2 reads SYDVKM. The trim removed 10 bases at V and 0 bases at J, leaving 10 bases unmatched. Looking up the rest from reference TRBV28 and TRBJ1-1 gives the full variable domain: DVKVTQSSRYLVKRTGEKVFLECVQDMDHENMFWYRQDPGLGLRLIYFSYDVKMKEKGDIPEGYSVSREKKERFSLILESASTNQTSMYLCATKLLTGVNTEAFFGQGTRLTVV.

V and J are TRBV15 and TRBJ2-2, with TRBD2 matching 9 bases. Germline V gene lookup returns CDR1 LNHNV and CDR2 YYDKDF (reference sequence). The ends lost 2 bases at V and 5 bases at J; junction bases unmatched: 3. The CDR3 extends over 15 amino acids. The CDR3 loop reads CATSRSTSGTGELFF. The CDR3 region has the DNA TGTGCCACCAGCAGATCGACTAGCGGAACCGGGGAGCTGTTTTTT.

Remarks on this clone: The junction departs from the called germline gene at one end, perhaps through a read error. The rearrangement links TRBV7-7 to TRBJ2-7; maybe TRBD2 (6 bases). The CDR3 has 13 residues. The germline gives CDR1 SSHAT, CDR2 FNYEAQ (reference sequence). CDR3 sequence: CASSFPAGYEQYF. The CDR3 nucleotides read TGTGCTAGCAGCTTCCCCGCGGGATACGAGCAGTACTTC.

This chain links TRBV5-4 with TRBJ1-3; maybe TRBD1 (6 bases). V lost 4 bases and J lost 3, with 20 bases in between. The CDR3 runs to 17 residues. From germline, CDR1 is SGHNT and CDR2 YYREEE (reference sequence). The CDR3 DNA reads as TGTGCCAGCAGCCTCGACCCAGGGGCCCTCGGTGGAAACACCATATATTTT. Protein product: CASSLDPGALGGNTIYF. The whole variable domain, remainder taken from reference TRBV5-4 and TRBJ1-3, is ETGVTQSPTHLIKTRGQQVTLRCSSQSGHNTVSWYQQALGQGPQFIFQYYREEENGRGNFPPRFSGLQFPNYSSELNVNALELDDSALYLCASSLDPGALGGNTIYFGEGSWLTVV.

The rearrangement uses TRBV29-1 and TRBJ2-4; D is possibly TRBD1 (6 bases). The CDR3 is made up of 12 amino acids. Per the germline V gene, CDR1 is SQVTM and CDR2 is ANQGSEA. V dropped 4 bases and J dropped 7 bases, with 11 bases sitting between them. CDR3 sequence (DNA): TGCAGCGTTGGTCAGGGGACGAACATTCAGTACTTC. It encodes CSVGQGTNIQYF. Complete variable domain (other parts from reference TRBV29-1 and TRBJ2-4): SAVISQKPSRDICQRGTSLTIQCQVDSQVTMMFWYRQQPGQSLTLIATANQGSEATYESGFVIDKFPISRPNLTFSTLTVSNMSPEDSSIYLCSVGQGTNIQYFGAGTRLSVL.

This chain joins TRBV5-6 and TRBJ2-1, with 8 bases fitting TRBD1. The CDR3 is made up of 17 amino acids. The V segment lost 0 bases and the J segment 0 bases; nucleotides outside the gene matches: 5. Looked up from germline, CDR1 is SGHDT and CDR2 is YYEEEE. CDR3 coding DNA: TGTGCCAGCAGCTTGGGGCGGGACAGGAGCTCCTACAATGAGCAGTTCTTC. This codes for CASSLGRDRSSYNEQFF.

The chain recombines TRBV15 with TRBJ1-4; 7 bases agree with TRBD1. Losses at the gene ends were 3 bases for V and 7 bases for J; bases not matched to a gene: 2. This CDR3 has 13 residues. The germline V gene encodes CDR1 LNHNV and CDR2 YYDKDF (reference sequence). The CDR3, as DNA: TGTGCCACCAGCAGGACAGGGCTTGAAAAACTGTTTTTT. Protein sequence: CATSRTGLEKLFF.

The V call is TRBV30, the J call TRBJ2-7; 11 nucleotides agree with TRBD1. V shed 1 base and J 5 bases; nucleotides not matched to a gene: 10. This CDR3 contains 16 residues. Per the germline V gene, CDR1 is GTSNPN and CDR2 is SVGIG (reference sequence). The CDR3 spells CAWSALPGQGVNEQYF. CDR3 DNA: TGTGCCTGGAGTGCACTACCGGGACAGGGGGTTAACGAGCAGTACTTC.

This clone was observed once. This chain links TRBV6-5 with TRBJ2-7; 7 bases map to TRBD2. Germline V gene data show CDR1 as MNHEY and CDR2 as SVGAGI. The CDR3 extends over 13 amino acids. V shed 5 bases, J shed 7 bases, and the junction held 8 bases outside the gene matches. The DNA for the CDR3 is TGTGCCAGCAGTCTCGCGGGAGTTGGTGAGCAGTACTTC. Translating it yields CASSLAGVGEQYF.

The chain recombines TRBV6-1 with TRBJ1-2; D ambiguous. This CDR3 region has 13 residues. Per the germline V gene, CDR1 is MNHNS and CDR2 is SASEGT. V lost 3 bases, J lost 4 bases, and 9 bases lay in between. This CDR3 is CASSENSLYGYTF. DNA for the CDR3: TGTGCCAGCAGTGAGAACAGTCTCTATGGCTACACCTTC.

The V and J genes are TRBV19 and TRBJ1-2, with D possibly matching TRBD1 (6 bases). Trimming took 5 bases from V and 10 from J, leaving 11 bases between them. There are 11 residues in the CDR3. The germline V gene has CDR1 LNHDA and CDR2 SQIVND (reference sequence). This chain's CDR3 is CASSAGVYYTF. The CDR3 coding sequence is TGTGCCAGTAGTGCAGGGGTTTACTACACCTTC. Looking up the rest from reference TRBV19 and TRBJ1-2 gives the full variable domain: DGGITQSPKYLFRKEGQNVTLSCEQNLNHDAMYWYRQDPGQGLRLIYYSQIVNDFQKGDIAEGYSVSREKKESFPLTVTSAQKNPTAFYLCASSAGVYYTFGSGTRLTVV.

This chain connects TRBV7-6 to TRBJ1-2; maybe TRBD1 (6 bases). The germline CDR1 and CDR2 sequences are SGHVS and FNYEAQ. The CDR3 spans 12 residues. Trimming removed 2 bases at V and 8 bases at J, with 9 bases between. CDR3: CASSLQGQGYTF. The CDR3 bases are TGTGCCAGCAGCTTACAGGGGCAAGGCTACACCTTC.

The CDR3 here is CASSYRTGGTDTQYF. Here the CDR3 DNA reads TGTGCCAGCAGCTACCGGACGGGGGGCACAGATACGCAGTATTTT. The chain links TRBV5-4 to TRBJ2-3; TRBD2 might be the D (6 bases). This CDR3 spans 15 amino acids. The V and J ends lost 3 bases and 1 base respectively, with 12 bases between them. Germline V lookup: CDR1 SGHNT, CDR2 YYREEE (reference sequence).

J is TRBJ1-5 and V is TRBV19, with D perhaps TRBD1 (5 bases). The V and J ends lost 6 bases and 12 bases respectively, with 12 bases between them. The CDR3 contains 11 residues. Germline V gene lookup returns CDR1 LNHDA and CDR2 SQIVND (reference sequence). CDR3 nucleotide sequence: TGTGCCAGTAGGACAGAGCAAAACCAGCATTTT. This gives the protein CASRTEQNQHF. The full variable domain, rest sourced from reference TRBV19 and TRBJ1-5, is DGGITQSPKYLFRKEGQNVTLSCEQNLNHDAMYWYRQDPGQGLRLIYYSQIVNDFQKGDIAEGYSVSREKKESFPLTVTSAQKNPTAFYLCASRTEQNQHFGDGTRLSIL.